These T cell receptor beta chains were read from a single sample in a study of control samples from healthy donors and cancer patients. Method: immunoSEQ multiplex PCR; TCRdb's copy keeps in-frame clones and lacks some. The table shows 140,000 to 150,000 clones, with approximately 91% occurring only once. Specimen: blood. All receptors come from a man aged 30 to 39 in good health. Each CDR3 is given with its conserved first and last residue. D genes are given only for firm matches. Part of the rows lack a size; the others show once, few, many or a class for expanded clones.

>TRBJ1-2|15|NA|TRBV5-6|TRBD1
CASSFLDRGNYGYTF
TGTGCCAGCAGCTTCCTGGACAGGGGCAACTATGGCTACACCTTC
>TRBJ2-2|16|many|TRBV19|TRBD2
CASSRTSGGYTGELFF
TGTGCCAGTAGCCGGACTAGCGGGGGGTACACCGGGGAGCTGTTTTTT
>TRBJ1-5|15|NA|TRBV2|NA
CASSKQGRKDQPQHF
TGTGCCAGCAGTAAGCAGGGACGAAAGGATCAGCCCCAGCATTTT
>TRBJ1-2|12|NA|TRBV2|NA
CASVLGAMGYTF
TGTGCCAGCGTGCTCGGGGCTATGGGCTACACCTTC
>TRBJ2-3|14|NA|TRBV11-1|NA
CASSLASGTDTQYF
TGTGCCAGCAGCTTAGCTAGCGGTACAGATACGCAGTATTTT
>TRBJ2-5|15|NA|TRBV7-2|TRBD1
CASSFQTGFQETQYF
TGTGCCAGCAGCTTCCAGACAGGGTTCCAAGAGACCCAGTACTTC
>TRBJ2-5|10|NA|TRBV20-1|NA
CSAGRDFQYF
TGCAGTGCTGGGCGGGACTTCCAGTACTTC
>TRBJ2-7|15|NA|TRBV9|NA
CASSPREGSSYEQYF
TGTGCCAGCAGCCCCCGGGAAGGCTCATCCTACGAGCAGTACTTC
>TRBJ1-1|17|NA|TRBV4-1|NA
CASSQGRSRQRGTEAFF
TGCGCCAGCAGCCAAGGGAGATCGAGACAGCGGGGGACTGAAGCTTTCTTT
>TRBJ2-6|16|NA|TRBV4-3|TRBD1
CASSSDRGPGANVLTF
TGCGCCAGCAGTTCGGACAGGGGGCCTGGGGCCAACGTCCTGACTTTC
>TRBJ2-3|15|NA|TRBV3-1/TRBV3-2|NA
CASSQGSGRADTQYF
TGTGCCAGCAGCCAAGGTTCGGGCAGGGCAGATACGCAGTATTTT
>TRBJ1-2|15|NA|TRBV2|NA
CASSEARGQGSGYTF
TGTGCCAGCAGTGAAGCAAGGGGTCAGGGTAGTGGCTACACCTTC
>TRBJ1-2|12|NA|TRBV24-1|NA
CATSLANYGYTF
TGTGCCACCAGTCTAGCAAACTATGGCTACACCTTC
>TRBJ2-3|18|few|TRBV6-2/TRBV6-3|TRBD2
CASSYAGLAGESRDTQYF
TGTGCCAGCAGTTACGCAGGACTAGCGGGAGAATCGAGAGATACGCAGTATTTT
>TRBJ1-3|14|NA|TRBV7-2|TRBD1
CASSFDRAGNTIYF
TGTGCCAGCAGCTTTGACAGGGCTGGAAACACCATATATTTT